One TCR beta chain is described in this entry. This clonotype was counted between two and nine times. What this receptor recognizes is not known. No qualities accompany the bases; no much larger clone lies one base away. This sample was taken from a study of blood T cells in healthy people across ages (dated by TCRdb to between 2015 and 2016). Describing the broader study: In model experiments, roughly one uniquely barcoded TCR beta cDNA molecule per two T cells was captured by template switching. Using deep sequencing normalized with unique cDNA molecular identifiers, the study measured how TCR beta repertoire diversity changes with age. Four age groups were formed from the donors: young (average about 16 years), middle-aged (just under 40), aged (over 55) and long-lived (about 80). Donors of different ages were randomly distributed across sequencing lanes to avoid experimental bias. The study analyzed two additional independent replicas of 1 million unique cDNA reads from the same blood draw for two donors, one aged 18 to 30 and one aged 80 or older. What the research found in general, with its limitations: Since profiling was done on bulk unsorted PBMCs, naive and antigen-experienced compartments could not be conclusively compared. Estimates of total diversity based on one million sequenced T cells were considered lower bounds and underestimates. The long-lived group showed more naive CD4+ T cells, fewer expanded clones and increased TCR diversity than the aged group, suggesting age selection. The CMV infection status of donors was not known, potentially confounding age-related changes in expanded clonotypes. The percentage of naive T cells measured by flow cytometry correlated strongly with observed TCR beta diversity. As age increased, observed TCR beta diversity per million T cells dropped in a roughly linear way, and a significant reduction was already evident by age around 41.

To prepare the library, 5' RACE was applied. TCRdb lists the instrument as Illumina HiSeq 2500. A second roughly 7 to 11 cycle PCR used a sample-barcoded 5' primer and a J-beta primer mix. A unique molecular identifier was introduced onto each TCR beta cDNA molecule by a template-switch 5' adaptor carrying 12 random nucleotides. At least 2.5 million CDR3-containing paired-end reads were obtained from each sample. First-strand cDNA synthesis was performed from all RNA using the Mint cDNA synthesis kit, with priming by a TRBC-specific oligonucleotide. Following uracil-DNA glycosylase treatment, all cDNA underwent a first 18-cycle PCR with the universal primers M1SS and BC2_uni_R. Per the source publication's procedure: Each sample was normalized by randomly selecting 1 million high-quality reads, each carrying a distinct molecular identifier. Instead of being binned into consensus sequences, reads with shared molecular identifiers were discarded. CDR3 identification, clonotype clustering and error correction used MiTCR with a Q25 quality threshold and the strictest error-elimination algorithm. A nonparametric unseen species model with Euler transformation was used to estimate lower-bound total TCR beta diversity. The public sequencing data were trimmed at Q25 with fastp and processed into clonotypes with MiXCR by TCRdb, which kept only in-frame beta chains. Entries are consolidated by CDR3 protein sequence, retaining the most common genes and DNA. The V and J calls reflect TCRdb's pipeline rather than the authors' work. The table for this sample lists roughly 1.7 million distinct CDR3 sequences; 30% to 40% of them were counted only once. The ten biggest clones cover around 10% of the sample.

The germline V end is reduced by 6 bases and the J end by 7 bases; junction bases left unmatched: 2. The germline V gene provides CDR1 MNHEY and CDR2 SVGEGT. The CDR3 has 12 amino acids, counting the end cysteine and phenylalanine. Left in the record is the CDR3 DNA by itself, 36 bases read in frame from the first base. Systemically healthy Caucasian individuals from Russia, 39 in total and aged about 6 to 100 years, were included as donors. Each donor gave 8 to 10 milliliters of peripheral blood, drawn into EDTA-treated Vacutainer tubes. Ficoll-Paque density-gradient centrifugation was used to isolate PBMCs, with at least 7 million per sample. Trizol reagent was used to extract total RNA from PBMCs, with at least 5 micrograms per sample. The percentages of naive CD45RAhigh/CD27high T cells were determined by flow cytometry on a PBMC aliquot from every donor.

The source is a woman aged 25 to 39 in good health. The chain is assembled from TRBV6-2 or TRBV6-3 and TRBJ1-5, with TRBD1 matching 8 junction bases. Source material: blood. In nucleotide form, the sequence is TGTGCCAGCAGGACAGGGGAACAGCCCCAGCATTTT. Translated, this is CASRTGEQPQHF.